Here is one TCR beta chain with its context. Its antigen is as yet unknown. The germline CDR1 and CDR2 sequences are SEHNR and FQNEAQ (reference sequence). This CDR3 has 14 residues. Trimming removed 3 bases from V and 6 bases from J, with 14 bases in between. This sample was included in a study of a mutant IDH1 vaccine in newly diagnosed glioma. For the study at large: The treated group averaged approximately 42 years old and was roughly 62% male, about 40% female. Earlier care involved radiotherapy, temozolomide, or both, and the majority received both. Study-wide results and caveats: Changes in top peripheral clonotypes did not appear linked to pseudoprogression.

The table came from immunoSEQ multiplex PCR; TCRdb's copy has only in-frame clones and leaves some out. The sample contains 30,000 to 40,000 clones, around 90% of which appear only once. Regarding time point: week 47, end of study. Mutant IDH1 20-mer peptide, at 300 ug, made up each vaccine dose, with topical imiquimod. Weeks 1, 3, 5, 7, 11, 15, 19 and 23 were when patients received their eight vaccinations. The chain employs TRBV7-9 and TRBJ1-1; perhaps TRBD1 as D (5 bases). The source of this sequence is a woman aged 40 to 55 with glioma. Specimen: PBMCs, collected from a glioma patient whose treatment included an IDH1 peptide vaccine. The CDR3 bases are TGTGCCAGCAGCTTTGCCGGGGCCGGGGCTGAAGCTTTCTTT. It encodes CASSFAGAGAEAFF.